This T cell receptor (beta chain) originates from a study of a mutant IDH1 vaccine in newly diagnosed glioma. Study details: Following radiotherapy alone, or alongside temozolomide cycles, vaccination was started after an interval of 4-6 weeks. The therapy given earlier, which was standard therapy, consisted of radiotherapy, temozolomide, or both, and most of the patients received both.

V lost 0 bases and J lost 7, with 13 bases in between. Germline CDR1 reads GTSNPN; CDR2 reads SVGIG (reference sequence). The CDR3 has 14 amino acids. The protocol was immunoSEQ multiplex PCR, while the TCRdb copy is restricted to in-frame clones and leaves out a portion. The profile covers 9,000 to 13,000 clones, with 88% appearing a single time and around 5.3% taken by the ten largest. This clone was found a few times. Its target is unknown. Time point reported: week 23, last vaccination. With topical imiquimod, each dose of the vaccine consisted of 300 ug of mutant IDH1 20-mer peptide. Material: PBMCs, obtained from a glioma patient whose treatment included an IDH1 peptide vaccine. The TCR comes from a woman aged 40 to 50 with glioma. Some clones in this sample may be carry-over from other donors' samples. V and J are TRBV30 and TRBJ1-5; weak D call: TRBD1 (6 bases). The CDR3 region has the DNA TGTGCCTGGAGTGTACTAGGGGGTCGGCAGCCCCAGCATTTT. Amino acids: CAWSVLGGRQPQHF.